This TCR beta chain was obtained from a study of T cells in Graves' hyperthyroidism and ophthalmopathy. This clonotype occurred many times. The CDR3 regions of TCR beta were amplified from RNA transcripts. HTBI primers were employed in a first-round RT-PCR of the TCR CDR3. Via MiXCR, TCRdb re-called the multiplex PCR reads, giving one row per CDR3 protein. The sample records 300,000 to 400,000 distinct CDR3 sequences, approximately 13% being singletons. CDR1 is SGHAT, CDR2 FQNNGV, per germline. The length of the CDR3 is 14 residues. V lost 0 bases and J 2 bases, leaving 8 bases between the germline ends.

This chain uses TRBV11-2 with TRBJ2-7, with a possible D match to TRBD1 (5 bases). The sequence derives from a woman aged 60-75 years with Graves' hyperthyroidism. Specimen: blood. CDR3 region: CASSLDRDTYEQYF. The CDR3 DNA is TGTGCCAGCAGCTTAGACAGGGATACCTACGAGCAGTACTTC. The entire variable domain, with the rest obtained from reference TRBV11-2 and TRBJ2-7, is as follows: EAGVAQSPRYKIIEKRQSVAFWCNPISGHATLYWYQQILGQGPKLLIQFQNNGVVDDSQLPKDRFSAERLKGVDSTLKIQPAKLEDSAVYLCASSLDRDTYEQYFGPGTRLTVT.